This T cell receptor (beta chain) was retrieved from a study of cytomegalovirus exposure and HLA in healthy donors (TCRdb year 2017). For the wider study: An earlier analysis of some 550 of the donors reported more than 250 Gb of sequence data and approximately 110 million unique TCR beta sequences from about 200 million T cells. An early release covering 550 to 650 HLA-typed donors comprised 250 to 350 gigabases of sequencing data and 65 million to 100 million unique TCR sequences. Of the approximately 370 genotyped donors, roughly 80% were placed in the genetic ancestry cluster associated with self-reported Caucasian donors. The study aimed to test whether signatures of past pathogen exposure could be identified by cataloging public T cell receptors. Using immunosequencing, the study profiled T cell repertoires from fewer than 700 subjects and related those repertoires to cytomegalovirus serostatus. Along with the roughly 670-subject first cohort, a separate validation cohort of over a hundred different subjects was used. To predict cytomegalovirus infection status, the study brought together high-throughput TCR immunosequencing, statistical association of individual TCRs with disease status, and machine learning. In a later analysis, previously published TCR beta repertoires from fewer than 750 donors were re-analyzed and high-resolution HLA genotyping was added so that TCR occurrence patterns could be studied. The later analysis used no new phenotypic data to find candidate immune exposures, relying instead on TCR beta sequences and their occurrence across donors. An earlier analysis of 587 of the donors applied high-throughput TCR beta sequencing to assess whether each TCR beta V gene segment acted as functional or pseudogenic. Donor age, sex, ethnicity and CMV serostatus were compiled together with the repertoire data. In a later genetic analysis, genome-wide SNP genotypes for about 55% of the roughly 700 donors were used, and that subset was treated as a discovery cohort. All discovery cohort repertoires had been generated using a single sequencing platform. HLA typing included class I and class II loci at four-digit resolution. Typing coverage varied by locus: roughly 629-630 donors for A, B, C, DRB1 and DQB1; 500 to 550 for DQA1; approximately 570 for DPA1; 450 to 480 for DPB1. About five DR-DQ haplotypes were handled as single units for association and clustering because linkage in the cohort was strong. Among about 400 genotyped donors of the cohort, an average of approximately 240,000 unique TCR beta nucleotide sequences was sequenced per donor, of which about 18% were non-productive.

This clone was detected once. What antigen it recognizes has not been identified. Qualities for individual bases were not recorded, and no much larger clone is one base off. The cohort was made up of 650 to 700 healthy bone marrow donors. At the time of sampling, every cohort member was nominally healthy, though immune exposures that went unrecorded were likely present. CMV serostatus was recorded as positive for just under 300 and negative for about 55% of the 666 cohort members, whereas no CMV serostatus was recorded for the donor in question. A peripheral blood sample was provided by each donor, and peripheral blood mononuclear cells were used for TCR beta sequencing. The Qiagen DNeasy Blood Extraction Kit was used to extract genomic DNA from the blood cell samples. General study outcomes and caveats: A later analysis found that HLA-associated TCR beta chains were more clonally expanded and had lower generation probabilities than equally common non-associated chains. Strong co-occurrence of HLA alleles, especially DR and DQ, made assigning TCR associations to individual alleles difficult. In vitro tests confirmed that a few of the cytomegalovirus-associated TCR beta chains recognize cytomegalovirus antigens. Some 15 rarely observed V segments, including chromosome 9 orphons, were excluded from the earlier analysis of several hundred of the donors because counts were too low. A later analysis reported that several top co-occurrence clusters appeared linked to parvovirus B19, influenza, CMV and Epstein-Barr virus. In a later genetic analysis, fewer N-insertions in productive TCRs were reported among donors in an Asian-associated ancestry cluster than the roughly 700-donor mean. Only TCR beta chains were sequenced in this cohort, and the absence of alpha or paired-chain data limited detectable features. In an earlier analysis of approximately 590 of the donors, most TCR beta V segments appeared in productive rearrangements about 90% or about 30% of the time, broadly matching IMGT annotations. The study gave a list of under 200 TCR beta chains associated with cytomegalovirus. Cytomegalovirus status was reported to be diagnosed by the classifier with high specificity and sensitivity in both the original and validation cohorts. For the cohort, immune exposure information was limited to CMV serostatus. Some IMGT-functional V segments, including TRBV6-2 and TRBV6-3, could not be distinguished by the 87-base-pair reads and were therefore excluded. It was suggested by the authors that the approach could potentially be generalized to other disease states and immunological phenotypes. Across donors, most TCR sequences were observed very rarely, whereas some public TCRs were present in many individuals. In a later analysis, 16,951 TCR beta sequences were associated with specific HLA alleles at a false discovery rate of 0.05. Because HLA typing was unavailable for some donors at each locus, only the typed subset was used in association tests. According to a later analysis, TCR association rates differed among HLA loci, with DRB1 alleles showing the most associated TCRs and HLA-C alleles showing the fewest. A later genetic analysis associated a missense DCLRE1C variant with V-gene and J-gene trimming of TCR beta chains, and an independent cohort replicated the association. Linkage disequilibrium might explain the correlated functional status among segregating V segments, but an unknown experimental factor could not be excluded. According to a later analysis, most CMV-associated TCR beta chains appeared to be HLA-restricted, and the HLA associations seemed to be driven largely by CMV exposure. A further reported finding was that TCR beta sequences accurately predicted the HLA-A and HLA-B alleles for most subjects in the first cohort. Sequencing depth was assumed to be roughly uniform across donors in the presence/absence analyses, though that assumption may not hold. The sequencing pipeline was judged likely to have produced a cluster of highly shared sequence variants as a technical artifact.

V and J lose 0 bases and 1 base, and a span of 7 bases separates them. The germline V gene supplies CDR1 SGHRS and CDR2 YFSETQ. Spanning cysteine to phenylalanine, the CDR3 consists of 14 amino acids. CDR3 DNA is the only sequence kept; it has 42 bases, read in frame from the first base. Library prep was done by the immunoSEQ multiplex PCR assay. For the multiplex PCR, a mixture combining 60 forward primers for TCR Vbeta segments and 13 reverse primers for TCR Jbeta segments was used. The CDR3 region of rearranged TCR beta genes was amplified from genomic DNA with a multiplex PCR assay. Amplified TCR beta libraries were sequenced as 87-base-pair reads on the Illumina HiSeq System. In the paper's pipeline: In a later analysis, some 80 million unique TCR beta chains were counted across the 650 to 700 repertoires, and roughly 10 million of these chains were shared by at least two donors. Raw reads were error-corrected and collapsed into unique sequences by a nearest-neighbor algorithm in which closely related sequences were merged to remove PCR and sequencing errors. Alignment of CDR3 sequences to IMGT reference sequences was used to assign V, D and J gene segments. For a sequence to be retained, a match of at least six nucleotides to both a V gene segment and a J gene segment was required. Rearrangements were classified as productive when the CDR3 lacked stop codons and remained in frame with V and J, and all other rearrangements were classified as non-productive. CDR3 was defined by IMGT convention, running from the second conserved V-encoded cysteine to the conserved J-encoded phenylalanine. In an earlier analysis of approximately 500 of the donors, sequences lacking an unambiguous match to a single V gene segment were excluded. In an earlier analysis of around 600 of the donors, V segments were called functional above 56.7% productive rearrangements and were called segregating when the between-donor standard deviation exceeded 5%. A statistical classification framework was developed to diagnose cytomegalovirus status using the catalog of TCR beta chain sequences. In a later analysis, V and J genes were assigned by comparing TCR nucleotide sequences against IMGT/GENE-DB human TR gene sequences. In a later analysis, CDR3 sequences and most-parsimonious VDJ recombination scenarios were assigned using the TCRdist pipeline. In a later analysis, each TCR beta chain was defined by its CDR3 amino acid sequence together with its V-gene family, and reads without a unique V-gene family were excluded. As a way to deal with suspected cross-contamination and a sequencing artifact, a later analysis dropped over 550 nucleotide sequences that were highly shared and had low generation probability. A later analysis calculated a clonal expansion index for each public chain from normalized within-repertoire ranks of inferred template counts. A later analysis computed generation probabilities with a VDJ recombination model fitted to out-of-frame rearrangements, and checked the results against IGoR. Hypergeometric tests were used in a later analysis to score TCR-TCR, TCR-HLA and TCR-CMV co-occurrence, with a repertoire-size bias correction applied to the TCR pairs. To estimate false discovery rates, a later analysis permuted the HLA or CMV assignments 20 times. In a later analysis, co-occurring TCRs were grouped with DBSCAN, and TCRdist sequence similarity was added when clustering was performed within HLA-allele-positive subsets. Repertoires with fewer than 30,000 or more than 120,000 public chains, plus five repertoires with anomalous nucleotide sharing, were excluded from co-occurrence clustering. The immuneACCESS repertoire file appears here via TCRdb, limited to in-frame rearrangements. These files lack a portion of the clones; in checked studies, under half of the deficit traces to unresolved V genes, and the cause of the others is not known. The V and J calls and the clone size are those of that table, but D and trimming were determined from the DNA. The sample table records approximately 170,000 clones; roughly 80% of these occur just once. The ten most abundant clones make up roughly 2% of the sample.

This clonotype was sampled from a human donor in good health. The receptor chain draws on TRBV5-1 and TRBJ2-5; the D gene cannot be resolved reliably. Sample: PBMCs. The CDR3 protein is CASSLDASQETQYF. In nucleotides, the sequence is TGCGCCAGCAGCTTGGACGCCAGCCAAGAGACCCAGTACTTC.